Here is one T cell receptor (beta chain) with its context. This record comes from a study of cytomegalovirus exposure and HLA in healthy donors. PCR amplification relied on 60 Vbeta primers (plus 13 Jbeta primers). Sequenced by immunoSEQ multiplex PCR; TCRdb stores in-frame clones only, minus some. The sample lists over 200,000 clones, about 70% occurring once. The V end was cut by 5 bases, the J end by 5 bases, with 10 bases between. This CDR3 is 13 amino acids long. Germline V CDR1 and CDR2: SEHNR, FQNEAQ (reference sequence). This receptor was taken from a woman in her 30s in good health and CMV-seronegative. The rearrangement joins TRBV7-9 to TRBJ1-5; D gene ambiguous. What was sequenced was PBMCs. For the CDR3, the DNA is TGTGCCAGCAGCAAGGAGAGGGATCAGCCCCAGCATTTT. Amino acid sequence: CASSKERDQPQHF.